The entry that follows covers one T cell receptor (beta chain) sequence. Its antigen is not known. Between the trimmed V and J ends, which lost 1 base and 0 bases, there was a span of 10 bases. The V gene's germline CDR1 is SEHNR and CDR2 FQNEAQ (reference sequence). The CDR3 consists of 15 residues. The data belong to a study of graft-versus-host responses after intestinal transplantation. Produced via immunoSEQ multiplex PCR; TCRdb's table is partial and in-frame only. In the table there are some 120,000 clones, 85% to 95% of which are singletons. This sequence was found in a human donor who was the organ donor for an intestinal transplant. This sequence joins TRBV7-9 and TRBJ2-7; D uncertain. The material was unstimulated CD8+ T cells sorted from spleen or lymph node cells, obtained before transplant. This chain's CDR3 is CASSLVLDSSYEQYF. Here the CDR3 DNA reads TGTGCCAGCAGCTTAGTATTAGATAGCTCCTACGAGCAGTACTTC.